This TCR beta chain derives from a study of blood T cell repertoires in COVID-19. Study context: The cDNA or gDNA used as material had been derived from T cells, B-cell-depleted T cells, or PBMCs.

Only in-frame clones appear in the TCRdb table, and some are missing; sequencing was by immunoSEQ multiplex PCR. The repertoire holds approximately 300,000 clones, with roughly 90% as singletons. This clone appeared a few times. V lost 2 bases and J lost 3; bases outside the gene matches: 5. CDR3 length: 15 amino acids. The V gene's germline CDR1 is KGHSH and CDR2 LQKENI. The chain couples TRBV18 to TRBJ1-2; 8 bases line up with TRBD1. Sequencing used PBMCs or T cells enriched from blood (not recorded which). This TCR derives from a woman younger than 45 who had recovered from COVID-19. The DNA of the CDR3 is TGTGCCAGCTCACCAGAAACAGGGGGATACTATGGCTACACCTTC. As protein: CASSPETGGYYGYTF.